The 5 T cell receptor beta chains presented below share a single source sample, sequenced in a study of beta chain features in type 1 diabetes. Isolated RNA was reverse transcribed in full, so expressed TCRB transcripts were sequenced. The data were produced by immunoSEQ multiplex PCR, yet TCRdb's version contains in-frame clones alone and is incomplete. The table records about 290,000 clones, approximately 8.1% of them present only once. The sample comprised central memory CD4+ T cells from blood. These receptors all come from a woman younger than 30 in good health.

The genes are TRBV7-2 and TRBJ1-1, with D uncertain. The V gene's germline CDR1 is SGHTA and CDR2 FQGNSA. The V end lost 2 bases, the J end lost 4 bases, and 8 bases lay between the germline ends. The CDR3 loop spans 13 amino acids. The CDR3 DNA reads as TGTGCCAGCAGCTTAAGGTCGATCACTGAAGCTTTCTTT. Protein sequence: CASSLRSITEAFF.

This clone occurred a few times. This sequence joins TRBV11-3 and TRBJ1-3; 7 bases align to TRBD1. Trimming took 2 bases from V and 4 from J; bases not matched to a gene: 5. Germline V gene sequence: CDR1 SGHNT, CDR2 YENEEA. This CDR3 comprises 15 residues. The CDR3 DNA reads TGTGCCAGCAGCTTACAGACAGGGTCCGGAAACACCATATATTTT. Encoded protein: CASSLQTGSGNTIYF.

J is TRBJ1-2 and V is TRBV28; a weak D match, TRBD1 (5 bases). Germline lookup yields CDR1 MDHEN and CDR2 SYDVKM. This CDR3 has 12 amino acids. The V end lost 5 bases, the J end lost 10 bases, and 14 bases lay between the germline ends. CDR3 sequence reads: CASSAPQDYYTF. The CDR3 DNA reads as TGTGCCAGCAGTGCACCACAGGATTACTACACCTTC.

This clone appeared a few times. The V gene is TRBV6-6, the J gene TRBJ2-1; D is possibly TRBD1 (5 bases). V was clipped by 8 bases and J by 4 bases, with 21 bases between them. Germline CDR1 reads MNHNY; CDR2 reads SVGAGI (reference sequence). The CDR3 length is 16 residues. The CDR3 sequence: CASSSGRAGIYNEQFF. The DNA for the CDR3 is TGTGCCAGCTCCTCCGGTAGGGCAGGGATATACAATGAGCAGTTCTTC.

V is TRBV5-1 and J is TRBJ1-4, with D possibly being TRBD1 (6 bases). There are 16 residues in the CDR3. Trimming removed 0 bases at V and 3 bases at J, with 12 bases between. CDR1 is SGHRS, CDR2 YFSETQ, per germline. CDR3 DNA sequence: TGCGCCAGCAGCTTGGGGGAGACAGGAGCTAATGAAAAACTGTTTTTT. Its translation is CASSLGETGANEKLFF.